This T cell receptor (beta chain) comes out of a study of blood T cell repertoires in COVID-19 (dated by TCRdb to 2019 to 2021). Regarding the complete study: Samples from collaborators originated in the United States, Italy and Spain and spanned both the acute and convalescent phases of COVID-19. The material from the prospective study consisted of cDNA or gDNA derived from T cells, B-cell-depleted T cells, or PBMCs. The repertoires were released in a freely available public database intended as a resource for research on the immune response to SARS-CoV-2. Where HLA class I and class II types were available, the types were taken from metadata supplied by the sample provider, not from assay-based typing. Nearly every sample came with metadata listing a de-identified subject ID, COVID-19 status, age in years and sex. The samples were drawn from two sources: the first 160 participants of the ongoing ImmuneRACE study, and 1,000 to 1,500 subjects contributed by 6 global collaborators. Subjects who had been exposed to COVID-19, were actively infected with it, or had recovered from it provided the deeply sampled blood TCRbeta repertoires that made up the dataset.

The germline V gene (reference sequence) supplies CDR1 SEHNR and CDR2 FQNEAQ. Trimming takes 5 bases off V and 4 bases off J; junction bases not matched to a gene: 3. From the cysteine through the phenylalanine, the CDR3 covers 15 amino acids. Only the CDR3 part of the read is kept: 45 bases, read in frame from the first base. The immunoSEQ Assay, a bias-controlled multiplex PCR, was used to amplify TCRbeta CDR3 regions from genomic DNA. The study's own analysis went as follows. The number of nucleated cells in each sample was estimated by amplification of reference gene primers within the assay. Sequence reads were collapsed and filtered to measure the absolute abundance of every unique TCRbeta CDR3 rearrangement. For each sample, productive Simpson clonality was calculated as the square root of Simpson's diversity index over productive rearrangements. What TCRdb holds here is the immuneACCESS table cut down to in-frame rearrangements. Part of the clones is not present; checked against another copy, under half of the missing clones reflect an unresolved V gene, and the others are unexplained. That table furnishes V, J and clone size, whereas the DNA furnished D and trimming. The sample records roughly 100,000 clones, 90% of which are singletons. 4.5% to 5.5% of the sample comes from the top ten.

As regards this clone: This receptor's antigen is unknown. No much larger clonotype is one base removed from it; base qualities were not supplied.

Each collaborating institution followed its own protocols to collect whole blood in K2EDTA tubes. For TCRbeta analysis, collaborator samples were shipped as frozen whole blood, as isolated PBMCs, or as DNA extracted from either sample type. Paper-wide results and their limitations: How much clinical and demographic metadata was included differed by source and by participant, and the metadata was provided uncurated.

Rearrangement joined TRBV7-9 to TRBJ2-2, and 11 junctional nucleotides match TRBD1. Sample: peripheral blood. The receptor comes from a man aged 50 to 59 with acute or convalescent COVID-19. Here the CDR3 is given as CASSPGTGGTGELFF. In nucleotides, the sequence is TGTGCCAGCAGCCCGGGGACAGGGGGCACCGGGGAGCTGTTTTTT.